This TCR beta chain was sequenced during a study of monozygotic twins with inflammatory bowel disease. CDR3 length: 13 amino acids. Per germline, CDR1 SGHRS and CDR2 YFSETQ. Of note for this clonotype: Its antigen is undetermined.

Overall study results and limits: Immunosuppressive treatments differing between patients may have added repertoire variability.

From the 5' RACE reads, TCRdb lists one entry per CDR3 protein and no DNA. The sample data list about 380,000 distinct CDR3 sequences. The gene calls are TRBV5-1 and TRBJ1-2. Material: blood. This TCR derives from a human donor with ulcerative colitis or Crohn's disease, or a healthy co-twin of an affected twin (not recorded which). The CDR3 reads CASGTGEDYGYTF.